A selection of T cell receptor beta chains follows, all from one sample in a study of PD-L1 blockade in urothelial cancer. Method: immunoSEQ multiplex PCR; TCRdb's copy keeps in-frame clones and lacks some. In the table there are around 120,000 clones, over 75% of which are singletons. This specimen was PBMCs, taken around atezolizumab (anti-PD-L1) treatment. The receptors stem from a man aged 45-60 years with urothelial cancer. Each CDR3 is given with its conserved first and last residue. The D gene is left open where the match is weak. Size values are once, few and many counts, or a class for expanded clones, and some rows have none.

>-|TRBV18|TRBD1|TRBJ1-2
TGTGCCAGCTCAACAGACAGGGACGGAACCTATGGCTACACCTTC
CASSTDRDGTYGYTF
>-|TRBV6-5|-|TRBJ1-3
TGTGCCAGCAGTTACTCGAGGGGGGGCTCTGGAAACACCATATATTTT
CASSYSRGGSGNTIYF
>-|TRBV18|TRBD1|TRBJ2-7
TGTGCCAGCTCACCAAAACAGGGGCCCGGGTACGAGCAGTACTTC
CASSPKQGPGYEQYF
>-|TRBV28|-|TRBJ2-7
TGTGCCAGCAGTACATGGACAGTTAACTACGAGCAGTACTTC
CASSTWTVNYEQYF
>-|TRBV7-9|-|TRBJ1-3
TGTGCCAGCAGCCAGGGGGGAAACACCATATATTTT
CASSQGGNTIYF
>-|TRBV2|-|TRBJ1-4
TGTGCCAGCACCAGGGTACTTAATGAAAAACTGTTTTTT
CASTRVLNEKLFF
>-|TRBV14|TRBD1|TRBJ2-7
TGTGCCAGCAGCCAAGGTGGACTCGGGACAGGGAGTCGGGAGCAGTACTTC
CASSQGGLGTGSREQYF
>-|TRBV7-9|TRBD1|TRBJ1-1
TGTGCCAGCAGCTTAGCGGGACAGGGGAAGACTGAAGCTTTCTTT
CASSLAGQGKTEAFF
>once|TRBV5-1|TRBD2|TRBJ2-5
TGCGCCAGCAGCTTCGGGACTAGCGGGATTTTCCAAGAGACCCAGTACTTC
CASSFGTSGIFQETQYF
>-|TRBV28|-|TRBJ1-5
TGTGCCAGCAGTTTATCGGGGTTTGCTAGCAATCAGCCCCAGCATTTT
CASSLSGFASNQPQHF
>few|TRBV6-5|-|TRBJ1-3
TGTGCCAGCCGTCGGGAGACTGGAAACACCATATATTTT
CASRRETGNTIYF
>-|TRBV6-1|-|TRBJ1-4
TGTGCCAGCACCCCATCGCAGGGCCGTGAAAAACTGTTTTTT
CASTPSQGREKLFF
>-|TRBV5-1|-|TRBJ2-3
TGCGCCAGCAGCCCCGACTATCCGGGGGGCACAGATACGCAGTATTTT
CASSPDYPGGTDTQYF
>-|TRBV2|TRBD2|TRBJ2-1
TGTGCCAGCAGGACCGGGACTAGCAGTTACAATGAGCAGTTCTTC
CASRTGTSSYNEQFF
>-|TRBV10-3|TRBD1|TRBJ2-7
TGTGCCATCAGTGAGTCAGGGACAGGCCAGTACTTC
CAISESGTGQYF
>few|TRBV19|-|TRBJ1-6
TGTGCCAGTAGCCTCCAAGGGGCACATAATTCACCCCTCCACTTT
CASSLQGAHNSPLHF
>-|TRBV28|-|TRBJ2-1
TGTGCCAGCAGTCGCGACCTAGCGAACTCCTACAATGAGCAGTTCTTC
CASSRDLANSYNEQFF
>-|TRBV6-1|-|TRBJ2-1
TGTGCCAGCAGTGAAGTGGGTTTAAGCGGCGAAGAGCAGTTCTTC
CASSEVGLSGEEQFF
>few|TRBV9|TRBD1|TRBJ2-5
TGTGCCAGCAGCAGGGACAGAGTACAAGAGACCCAGTACTTC
CASSRDRVQETQYF
>-|TRBV10-3|-|TRBJ2-7
TGTGCCATCAGAAAGACAGACAAAGAGCAGTACTTC
CAIRKTDKEQYF
>-|TRBV11-2|TRBD2|TRBJ2-3
TGTGCCAGCAGCTCCCCCCGTTCGGGAGGTAACACAGATACGCAGTATTTT
CASSSPRSGGNTDTQYF
>-|TRBV4-1|TRBD1|TRBJ1-2
TGCGCCAGCAGCCAACAGACAGGGAATCTTGGCTACACCTTC
CASSQQTGNLGYTF
>-|TRBV19|TRBD1|TRBJ2-7
TGTGCCAGTAGTATAAGGGGGACAGGTTCCTACGAGCAGTACTTC
CASSIRGTGSYEQYF
>-|TRBV9|TRBD2|TRBJ2-3
TGTGCCAGCAGCCGGGGACTAGCGGACACAGATACGCAGTATTTT
CASSRGLADTDTQYF
>-|TRBV5-5|-|TRBJ1-5
TGTGCCAGCAGCGTCGGACAGTTAATTAATCAGCCCCAGCATTTT
CASSVGQLINQPQHF
>-|TRBV6-1|-|TRBJ2-2
TGTGCCAGCAGTGATTTCGGGGTTACCGGGGAGCTGTTTTTT
CASSDFGVTGELFF
>-|TRBV5-1|TRBD2|TRBJ2-7
TGCGCCAGCGGAACCCTAGCGGGAGAAGGGTACGAGCAGTACTTC
CASGTLAGEGYEQYF
>-|TRBV5-1|TRBD1|TRBJ1-1
TGCGCCAGCAGCCAAGCACCAGGGGGAACTGAAGCTTTCTTT
CASSQAPGGTEAFF
>many|TRBV28|TRBD1|TRBJ1-5
TGTGCCAGCAGGGGCGACAGGGGAATTTGGCATCAGCCCCAGCATTTT
CASRGDRGIWHQPQHF
>-|TRBV27|TRBD2|TRBJ2-1
TGTGCCAGCACAATCCGGCAGACTAGCGGGAGGGCCACGCAGTTCTTC
CASTIRQTSGRATQFF
>-|TRBV6-1|-|TRBJ1-2
TGTGCCAGCAGTCTGACAGATTTCTATGGCTACACCTTC
CASSLTDFYGYTF
>-|TRBV5-1|-|TRBJ2-3
TGCGCCAGCAGCGGGGGGGGCCCCACAGATACGCAGTATTTT
CASSGGGPTDTQYF
>once|TRBV18|TRBD2|TRBJ2-1
TGTGCCAGCTCACCACTTGCTAGCGGAAGCTCCTACAATGAGCAGTTCTTC
CASSPLASGSSYNEQFF